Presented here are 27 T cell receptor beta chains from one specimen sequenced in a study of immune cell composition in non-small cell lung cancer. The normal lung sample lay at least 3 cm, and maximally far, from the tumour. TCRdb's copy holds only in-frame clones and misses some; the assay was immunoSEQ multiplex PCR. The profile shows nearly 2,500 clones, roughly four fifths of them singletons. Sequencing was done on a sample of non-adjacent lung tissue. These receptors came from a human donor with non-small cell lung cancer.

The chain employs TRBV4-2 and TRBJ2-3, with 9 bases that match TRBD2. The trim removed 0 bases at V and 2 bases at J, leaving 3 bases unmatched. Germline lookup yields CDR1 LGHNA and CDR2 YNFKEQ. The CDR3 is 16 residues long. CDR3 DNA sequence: TGTGCCAGCAGCCAAGAGCTAGCGGGATACACAGATACGCAGTATTTT. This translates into CASSQELAGYTDTQYF.

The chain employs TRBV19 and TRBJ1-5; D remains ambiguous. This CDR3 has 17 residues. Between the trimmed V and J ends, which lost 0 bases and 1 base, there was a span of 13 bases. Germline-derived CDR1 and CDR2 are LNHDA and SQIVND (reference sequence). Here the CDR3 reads CASSIDGRSASNQPQHF. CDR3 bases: TGTGCCAGTAGTATAGACGGGAGATCGGCCAGCAATCAGCCCCAGCATTTT. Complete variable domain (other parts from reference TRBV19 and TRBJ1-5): DGGITQSPKYLFRKEGQNVTLSCEQNLNHDAMYWYRQDPGQGLRLIYYSQIVNDFQKGDIAEGYSVSREKKESFPLTVTSAQKNPTAFYLCASSIDGRSASNQPQHFGDGTRLSIL.

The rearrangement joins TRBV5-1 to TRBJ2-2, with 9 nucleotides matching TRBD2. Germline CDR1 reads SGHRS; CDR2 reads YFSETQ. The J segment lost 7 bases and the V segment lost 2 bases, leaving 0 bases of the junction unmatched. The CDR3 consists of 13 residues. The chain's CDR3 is CASSLLAGGELFF. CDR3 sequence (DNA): TGCGCCAGCAGCTTACTAGCGGGCGGGGAGCTGTTTTTT.

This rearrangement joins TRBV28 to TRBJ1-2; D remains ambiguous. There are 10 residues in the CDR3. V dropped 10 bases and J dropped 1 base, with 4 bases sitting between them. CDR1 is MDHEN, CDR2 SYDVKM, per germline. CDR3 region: CATFNYGYTF. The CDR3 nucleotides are TGTGCCACATTTAACTATGGCTACACCTTC.

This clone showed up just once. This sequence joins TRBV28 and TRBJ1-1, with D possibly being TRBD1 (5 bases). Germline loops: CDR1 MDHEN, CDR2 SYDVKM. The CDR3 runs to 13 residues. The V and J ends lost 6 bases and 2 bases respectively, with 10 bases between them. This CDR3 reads CASRTVENTEAFF. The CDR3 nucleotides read TGTGCCAGCAGGACAGTTGAAAACACTGAAGCTTTCTTT.

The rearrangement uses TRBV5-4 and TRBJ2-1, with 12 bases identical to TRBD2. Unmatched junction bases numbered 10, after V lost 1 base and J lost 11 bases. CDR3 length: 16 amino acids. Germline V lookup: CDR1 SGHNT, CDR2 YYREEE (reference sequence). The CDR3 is CASSLLTSGGDKKQFF. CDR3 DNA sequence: TGTGCCAGCAGCTTGTTGACTAGCGGGGGTGACAAGAAGCAGTTCTTC.

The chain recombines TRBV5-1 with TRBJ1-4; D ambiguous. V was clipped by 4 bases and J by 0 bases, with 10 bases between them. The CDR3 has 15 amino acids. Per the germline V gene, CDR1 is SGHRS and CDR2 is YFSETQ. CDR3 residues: CASSPTSATNEKLFF. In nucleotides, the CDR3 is TGCGCCAGCAGCCCGACGAGCGCAACTAATGAAAAACTGTTTTTT.

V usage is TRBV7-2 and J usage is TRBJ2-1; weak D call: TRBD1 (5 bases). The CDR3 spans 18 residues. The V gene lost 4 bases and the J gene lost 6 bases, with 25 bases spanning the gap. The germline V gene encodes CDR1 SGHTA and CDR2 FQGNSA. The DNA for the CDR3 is TGTGCCAGCAGCTACAGTCCAGGGTTGTCTAGTCTCGGCAATGAGCAGTTCTTC. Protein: CASSYSPGLSSLGNEQFF.

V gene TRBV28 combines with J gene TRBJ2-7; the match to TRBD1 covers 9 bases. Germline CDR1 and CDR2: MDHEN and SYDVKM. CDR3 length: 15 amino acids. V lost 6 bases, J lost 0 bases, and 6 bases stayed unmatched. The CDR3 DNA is TGTGCCAGCAGACTCGGGACAGGGAGCTCCTACGAGCAGTACTTC. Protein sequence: CASRLGTGSSYEQYF.

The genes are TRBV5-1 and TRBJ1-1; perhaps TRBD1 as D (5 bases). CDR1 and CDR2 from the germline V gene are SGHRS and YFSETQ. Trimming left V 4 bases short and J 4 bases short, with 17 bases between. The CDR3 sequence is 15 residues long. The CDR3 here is CASSQHMQTVTEAFF. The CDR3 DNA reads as TGCGCCAGCAGCCAACATATGCAGACAGTCACTGAAGCTTTCTTT.

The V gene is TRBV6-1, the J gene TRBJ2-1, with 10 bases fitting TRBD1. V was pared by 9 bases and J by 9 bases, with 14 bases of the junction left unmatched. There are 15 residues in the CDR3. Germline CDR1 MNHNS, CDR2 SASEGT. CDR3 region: CASSTGQGISGEQFF. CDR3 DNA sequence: TGTGCCAGTTCTACGGGACAGGGGATTTCGGGTGAGCAGTTCTTC.

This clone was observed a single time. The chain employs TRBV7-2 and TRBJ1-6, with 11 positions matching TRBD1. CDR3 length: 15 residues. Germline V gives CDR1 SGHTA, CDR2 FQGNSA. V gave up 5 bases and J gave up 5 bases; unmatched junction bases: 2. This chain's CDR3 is CASSRTGGNNSPLHF. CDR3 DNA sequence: TGTGCCAGCAGCAGGACAGGGGGCAATAATTCACCCCTCCACTTT.

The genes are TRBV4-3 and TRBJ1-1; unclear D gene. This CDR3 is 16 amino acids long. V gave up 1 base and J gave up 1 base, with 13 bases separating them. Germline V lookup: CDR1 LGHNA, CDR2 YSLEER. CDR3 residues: CASSQGQASPNTEAFF. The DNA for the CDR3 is TGCGCCAGCAGCCAAGGTCAGGCTTCCCCGAACACTGAAGCTTTCTTT.

The DNA for the CDR3 is TGCGCCAGCAGCCAAGATTCAGCGGGAGGGCCGGGCACGCAGTATTTT. Protein product: CASSQDSAGGPGTQYF. The chain couples TRBV4-3 to TRBJ2-3; 10 nucleotides agree with TRBD2. Germline CDR1 LGHNA, CDR2 YSLEER. The ends lost 0 bases at V and 9 bases at J; junction bases unmatched: 9. This CDR3 has 16 residues.

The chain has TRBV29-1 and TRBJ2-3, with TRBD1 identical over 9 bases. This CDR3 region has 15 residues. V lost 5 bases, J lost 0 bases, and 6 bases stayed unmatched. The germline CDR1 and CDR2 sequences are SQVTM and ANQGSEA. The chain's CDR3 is CSVRGTGGSTDTQYF. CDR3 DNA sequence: TGCAGCGTTAGGGGAACAGGGGGCAGCACAGATACGCAGTATTTT.

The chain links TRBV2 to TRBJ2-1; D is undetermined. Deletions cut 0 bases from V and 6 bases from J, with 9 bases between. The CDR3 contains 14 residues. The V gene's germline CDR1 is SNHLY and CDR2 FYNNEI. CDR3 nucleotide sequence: TGTGCCAGCAGTGAAGCGCTGACAAGCAATGAGCAGTTCTTC. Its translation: CASSEALTSNEQFF.

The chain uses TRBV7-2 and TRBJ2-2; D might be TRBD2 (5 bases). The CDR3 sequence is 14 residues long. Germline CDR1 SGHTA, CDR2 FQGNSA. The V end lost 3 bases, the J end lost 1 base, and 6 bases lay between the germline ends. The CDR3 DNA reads TGTGCCAGCAGCTTCGGAGGGAACACCGGGGAGCTGTTTTTT. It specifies CASSFGGNTGELFF. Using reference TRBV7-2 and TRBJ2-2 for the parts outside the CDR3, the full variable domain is GAGVSQSPSNKVTEKGKDVELRCDPISGHTALYWYRQSLGQGLEFLIYFQGNSAPDKSGLPSDRFSAERTGGSVSTLTIQRTQQEDSAVYLCASSFGGNTGELFFGEGSRLTVL.

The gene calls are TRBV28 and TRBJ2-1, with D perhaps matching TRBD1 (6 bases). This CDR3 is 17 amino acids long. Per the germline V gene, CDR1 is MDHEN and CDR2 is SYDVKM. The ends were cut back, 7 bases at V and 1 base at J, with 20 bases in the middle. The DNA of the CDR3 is TGTGCCAGCACGACCAAAAACAGGGAAAGGTCCTACAATGAGCAGTTCTTC. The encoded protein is CASTTKNRERSYNEQFF.

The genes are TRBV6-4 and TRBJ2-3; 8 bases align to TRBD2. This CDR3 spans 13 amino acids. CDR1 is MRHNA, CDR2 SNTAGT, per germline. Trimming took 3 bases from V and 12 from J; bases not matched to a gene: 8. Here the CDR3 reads CASSDSGGTRQYF. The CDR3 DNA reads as TGTGCCAGCAGTGATTCCGGGGGGACTAGACAGTATTTT.

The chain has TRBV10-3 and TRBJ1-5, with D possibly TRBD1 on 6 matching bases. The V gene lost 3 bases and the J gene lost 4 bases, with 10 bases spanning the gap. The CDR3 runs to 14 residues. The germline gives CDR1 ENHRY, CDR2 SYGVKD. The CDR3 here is CAISEGGGNQPQHF. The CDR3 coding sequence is TGTGCCATCAGTGAAGGGGGGGGAAATCAGCCCCAGCATTTT.

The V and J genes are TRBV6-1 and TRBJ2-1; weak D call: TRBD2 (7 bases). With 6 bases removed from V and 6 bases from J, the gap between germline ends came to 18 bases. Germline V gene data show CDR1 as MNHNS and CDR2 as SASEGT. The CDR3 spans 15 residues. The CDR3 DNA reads TGTGCCAGCAGGCCCTTACTAGGGGGGGGCAATGAGCAGTTCTTC. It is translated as CASRPLLGGGNEQFF.

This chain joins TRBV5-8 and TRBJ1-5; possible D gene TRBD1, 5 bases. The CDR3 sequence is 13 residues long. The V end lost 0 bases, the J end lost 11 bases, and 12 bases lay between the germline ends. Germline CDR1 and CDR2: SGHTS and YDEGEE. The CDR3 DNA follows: TGTGCCAGCAGCTTGGAACCCGGGGGGACCCAGCATTTT. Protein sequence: CASSLEPGGTQHF.

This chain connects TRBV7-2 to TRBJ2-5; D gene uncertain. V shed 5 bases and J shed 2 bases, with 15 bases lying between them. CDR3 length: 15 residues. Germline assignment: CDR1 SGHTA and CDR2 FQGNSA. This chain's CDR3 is CASSPRWSRQETQYF. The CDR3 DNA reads TGTGCCAGCAGCCCTCGGTGGTCCAGGCAAGAGACCCAGTACTTC.

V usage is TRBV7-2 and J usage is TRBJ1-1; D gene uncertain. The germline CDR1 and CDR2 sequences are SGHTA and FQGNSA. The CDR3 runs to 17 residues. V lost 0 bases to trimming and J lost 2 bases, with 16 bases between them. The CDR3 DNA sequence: TGTGCCAGCAGCTTAGCGATTCAACAGACCCAAAACACTGAAGCTTTCTTT. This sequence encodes CASSLAIQQTQNTEAFF. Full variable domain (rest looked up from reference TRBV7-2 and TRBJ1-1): GAGVSQSPSNKVTEKGKDVELRCDPISGHTALYWYRQSLGQGLEFLIYFQGNSAPDKSGLPSDRFSAERTGGSVSTLTIQRTQQEDSAVYLCASSLAIQQTQNTEAFFGQGTRLTVV.

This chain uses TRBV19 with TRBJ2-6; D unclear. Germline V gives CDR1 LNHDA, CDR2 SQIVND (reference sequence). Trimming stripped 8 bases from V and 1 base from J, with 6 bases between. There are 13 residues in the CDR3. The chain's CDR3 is CASSVSGANVLTF. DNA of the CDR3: TGTGCCAGTTCAGTATCTGGGGCCAACGTCCTGACTTTC.

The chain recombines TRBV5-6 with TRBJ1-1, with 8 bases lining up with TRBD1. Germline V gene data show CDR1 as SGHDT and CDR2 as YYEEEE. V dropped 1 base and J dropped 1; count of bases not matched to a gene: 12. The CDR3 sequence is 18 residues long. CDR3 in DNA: TGTGCCAGCAGCTTGCATTGGACAGGGCACCTATCGAACACTGAAGCTTTCTTT. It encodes CASSLHWTGHLSNTEAFF.

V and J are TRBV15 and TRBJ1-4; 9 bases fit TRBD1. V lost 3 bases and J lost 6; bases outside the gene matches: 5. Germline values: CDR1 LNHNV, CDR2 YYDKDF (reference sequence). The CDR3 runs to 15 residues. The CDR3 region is CATSREDRGDEKLFF. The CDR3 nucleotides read TGTGCCACCAGCAGGGAGGACAGGGGAGATGAAAAACTGTTTTTT. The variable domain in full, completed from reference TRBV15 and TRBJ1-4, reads DAMVIQNPRYQVTQFGKPVTLSCSQTLNHNVMYWYQQKSSQAPKLLFHYYDKDFNNEADTPDNFQSRRPNTSFCFLDIRSPGLGDTAMYLCATSREDRGDEKLFFGSGTQLSVL.